The next 6 T cell receptor beta chains were all read from a single sample in a study of blood T cell repertoires in COVID-19. Libraries were prepared by immunoSEQ multiplex PCR; TCRdb keeps only in-frame clonotypes and omits some of them. Among roughly 97,000 clones listed, over 75% were seen once. The sample taken for sequencing was peripheral blood. The receptors derive from a man between 65 and 79 years old with acute or convalescent COVID-19.

CDR3 residues: CATSDPGRVETQYF. The CDR3 coding sequence is TGTGCCACCAGTGATCCCGGCAGGGTGGAGACCCAGTACTTC. V usage is TRBV24-1 and J usage is TRBJ2-5, with D possibly matching TRBD1 (5 bases). The CDR3 covers 14 residues. Deletions cut 3 bases from V and 5 bases from J, with 12 bases between. CDR1 KGHDR and CDR2 SFDVKD come from the germline V gene.

This sequence joins TRBV30 and TRBJ1-6; D unclear. CDR3 length equals 15 residues. The germline CDR1 and CDR2 sequences are GTSNPN and SVGIG (reference sequence). Trimming shortened V by 1 base and J by 10 bases, and 17 bases separated the two germline ends. CDR3 bases: TGTGCCTGGAGTGCCGCGGGGAACGGAGAATCACCCCTCCACTTT. Its protein is CAWSAAGNGESPLHF.

This clone was seen a handful of times. The chain uses TRBV7-3 and TRBJ2-7; 10 bases align to TRBD1. The V segment lost 4 bases and the J segment 4 bases; nucleotides outside the gene matches: 7. The CDR3 contains 15 residues. In germline, CDR1 is SGHTA, CDR2 FQGTGA. The chain's CDR3 is CASSSPGQGHYEQYV. The CDR3 region has the DNA TGTGCCAGCAGCTCCCCGGGACAGGGGCATTACGAGCAGTACGTC.

The V gene is TRBV18, the J gene TRBJ2-7, with 8 bases matching TRBD1. After removal of 4 bases from V and 2 bases from J, the junction contained 7 bases not matched to a gene. The V gene's germline CDR1 is KGHSH and CDR2 LQKENI. This CDR3 is 15 amino acids long. In nucleotides, the CDR3 is TGTGCCAGCTCACGAAGGACAGGGTGGCCCTACGAGCAGTACTTC. It yields the protein CASSRRTGWPYEQYF.

The rearrangement joins TRBV12-3 or TRBV12-4 to TRBJ2-7, with D possibly being TRBD2 (6 bases). The CDR3 length is 12 residues. Trimming took 5 bases from V and 4 from J, leaving 9 bases between them. The CDR3 DNA reads TGTGCCAGCAGTACGGGACTGTACGAGCAGTACTTC. It encodes CASSTGLYEQYF.

Notes on this clone: Other DNA sequences in the sample encode the same CDR3. The chain is built from TRBV28 and TRBJ2-7; the D gene is possibly TRBD2 (5 bases). Germline V lookup: CDR1 MDHEN, CDR2 SYDVKM. The CDR3 consists of 12 residues. V lost 6 bases to trimming and J lost 4 bases, with 10 bases between them. Here the CDR3 reads CASSLTRYEQYF. For the CDR3, the DNA is TGTGCCAGCAGCCTAACTAGGTACGAGCAGTACTTC.